This section outlines one T cell receptor (beta chain) sequence together with its context. Every immunoSEQ plate was one replicate of a subset's evenly spread DNA. The assay was immunoSEQ multiplex PCR, and TCRdb's table has in-frame clones only and misses some. Among 2 million to 2.5 million clones listed, about 92% were seen once. The record originates from a study of shared clonotypes between healthy human individuals. The overall study: Plates per donor: three CD4 naive, three CD4 memory, two CD8 naive, one CD8 memory.

Germline-derived CDR1 and CDR2 are SEHNR and FQNEAQ (reference sequence). V shed 6 bases, J shed 9 bases, and the junction held 12 bases outside the gene matches. CDR3 length: 15 amino acids. The source of this sequence is a man between 18 and 35 years old in good health. Some clones in this sample may be carry-over from other donors' samples. This chain connects TRBV7-9 to TRBJ2-1, with 9 bases lining up with TRBD1. Material: naive CD4+ T cells from PBMCs. Subset described: CD45RA+ positively selected. Here the CDR3 reads CASRPPGQGTAEQFF. DNA of the CDR3: TGTGCCAGCAGACCTCCGGGACAGGGAACGGCTGAGCAGTTCTTC. Based on the CDR3 plus reference TRBV7-9 and TRBJ2-1, the full variable domain is DTGVSQNPRHKITKRGQNVTFRCDPISEHNRLYWYRQTLGQGPEFLTYFQNEAQLEKSRLLSDRFSAERPKGSFSTLEIQRTEQGDSAMYLCASRPPGQGTAEQFFGPGTRLTVL.